This T cell receptor beta chain is from a study of blood T cell repertoires in COVID-19. The overall study: PBMCs, B-cell-depleted T cells, or T cells were the source of the cDNA or gDNA that made up the material.

Produced via immunoSEQ multiplex PCR; TCRdb's table is partial and in-frame only. The data hold some 700,000 clones, with around 90% observed a single time. The CDR3 has 12 residues. Trimming took 6 bases from V and 7 from J, leaving 12 bases between them. Sequencing used peripheral blood. V usage is TRBV12-3 or TRBV12-4 and J usage is TRBJ2-5; no definite D call. The receptor comes from a woman between 18 and 30 years old with acute or convalescent COVID-19. The CDR3, as DNA: TGTGCCAGCAGCCCCCCATCATGGACCCAGTACTTC. Residues: CASSPPSWTQYF.